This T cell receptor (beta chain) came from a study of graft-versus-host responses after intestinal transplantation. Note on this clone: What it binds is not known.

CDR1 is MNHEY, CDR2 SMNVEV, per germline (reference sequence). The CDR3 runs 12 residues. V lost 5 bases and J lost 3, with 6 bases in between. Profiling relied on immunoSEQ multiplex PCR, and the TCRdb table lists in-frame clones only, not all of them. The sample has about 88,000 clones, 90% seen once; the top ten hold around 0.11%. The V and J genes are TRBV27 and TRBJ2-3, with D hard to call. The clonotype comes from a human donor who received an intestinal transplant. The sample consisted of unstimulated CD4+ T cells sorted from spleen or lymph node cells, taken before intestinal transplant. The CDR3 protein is CASSPRTDTQYF. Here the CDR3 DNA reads TGTGCCAGCAGTCCCCGTACAGATACGCAGTATTTT.